The 23 T cell receptor beta chains reported below all come from one sample, sequenced in a study of PD-1 blockade in classical Hodgkin lymphoma. Profiled with immunoSEQ multiplex PCR; TCRdb holds only in-frame clones, not every one. The table shows 20,000 to 25,000 clones, with 89% occurring only once. Time point indicated: newly diagnosed, previously untreated cHL patient sample. Researchers used magnetic negative selection to pull out pure CD4+ T cells from thawed PBMCs. The sequencing input was CD4+ T cells from blood. The origin of the receptors is a human donor with classical Hodgkin lymphoma.

This chain links TRBV12-2 with TRBJ2-7; the tabulated D call, TRBD2, remains unverified against the DNA. TRBV12-2 is a documented pseudogene. The CDR3 totals 16 residues. CDR3 coding DNA: TGTGCAAGTCGCCCCCCCACCGGGACTAGGGTTTACGAGCAGTACTTC. Its protein product is CASRPPTGTRVYEQYF.

Here the CDR3 DNA reads TGCGCCAGCAGCCAAAACGGGCCGATTAATTCACCCCTCCACTTT. Encoded protein: CASSQNGPINSPLHF. The chain employs TRBV4-3 and TRBJ1-6; D not certain. Trimming removed 2 bases from V and 6 bases from J, with 11 bases in between. CDR1 is LGHNA, CDR2 YSLEER, per germline. The CDR3 loop spans 15 amino acids.

V is TRBV6-6 and J is TRBJ1-2; 9 bases line up with TRBD1. The V segment lost 6 bases and the J segment 4 bases; nucleotides outside the gene matches: 6. From germline, CDR1 is MNHNY and CDR2 SVGAGI (reference sequence). The CDR3 covers 14 residues. The CDR3 spells CASREGQGSYGYTF. CDR3 bases: TGTGCCAGCAGGGAGGGACAGGGAAGCTATGGCTACACCTTC.

This clone has just one count. This chain connects TRBV5-1 to TRBJ2-7; 9 positions match TRBD2. This CDR3 comprises 15 residues. Germline assignment: CDR1 SGHRS and CDR2 YFSETQ. V gave up 5 bases and J gave up 4 bases; unmatched junction bases: 10. DNA for the CDR3: TGCGCCAGCAGGCCCGGCGGGAGGGATTTGTACGAGCAGTACTTC. Translated: CASRPGGRDLYEQYF.

This clone was counted a single time. The genes are TRBV5-8 and TRBJ1-5; D ambiguous. V shed 1 base and J shed 0 bases, with 17 bases lying between them. This CDR3 comprises 18 residues. Germline CDR1 reads SGHTS; CDR2 reads YDEGEE. CDR3 coding DNA: TGTGCCAGCAGCTTGTTGATGTCACACCGAAATAGCAATCAGCCCCAGCATTTT. Translating gives CASSLLMSHRNSNQPQHF.

V and J are TRBV7-9 and TRBJ1-2, with no clear D. Looked up from germline, CDR1 is SEHNR and CDR2 is FQNEAQ (reference sequence). The CDR3 length is 13 residues. Trimming removed 5 bases at V and 3 bases at J, with 10 bases between. The CDR3 region is CASSERAYYGYTF. The CDR3 DNA reads TGTGCCAGCAGCGAAAGGGCCTACTATGGCTACACCTTC.

The chain has TRBV19 and TRBJ2-3, with 8 bases fitting TRBD1. J gave up 1 base and V 4 bases, and 7 bases lay outside the gene matches. This CDR3 has 16 residues. The V gene's germline CDR1 is LNHDA and CDR2 SQIVND (reference sequence). CDR3 sequence reads: CASSSRTGGRTDTQYF. The CDR3 DNA reads as TGTGCCAGTAGTAGCAGAACAGGGGGTCGCACAGATACGCAGTATTTT.

The rearrangement joins TRBV28 to TRBJ2-1; D may be TRBD1 (6 bases). Trimming stripped 6 bases from V and 6 bases from J, with 21 bases between. The CDR3 runs to 16 residues. Germline CDR1 MDHEN, CDR2 SYDVKM. In DNA form, the CDR3 reads TGTGCCAGCAGCTCCATCTGGGGGCAATTAATCAATGAGCAGTTCTTC. This codes for CASSSIWGQLINEQFF. Looking up the rest from reference TRBV28 and TRBJ2-1 gives the full variable domain: DVKVTQSSRYLVKRTGEKVFLECVQDMDHENMFWYRQDPGLGLRLIYFSYDVKMKEKGDIPEGYSVSREKKERFSLILESASTNQTSMYLCASSSIWGQLINEQFFGPGTRLTVL.

This chain connects TRBV5-1 to TRBJ2-3; D uncertain. V shed 0 bases and J shed 2 bases, with 7 bases lying between them. The CDR3 sequence is 14 residues long. The germline V gene encodes CDR1 SGHRS and CDR2 YFSETQ. The CDR3 nucleotides read TGCGCCAGCAGCTTGGTCCCAGCCACAGATACGCAGTATTTT. Protein: CASSLVPATDTQYF.

CDR3 DNA sequence: TGTGCCAGCAGCGAATCGGTGGGAAACACCATATATTTT. Translated: CASSESVGNTIYF. The chain couples TRBV7-2 to TRBJ1-3, with no clear D. This CDR3 has 13 residues. V lost 5 bases to trimming and J lost 4 bases, with 9 bases between them. Germline-derived CDR1 and CDR2 are SGHTA and FQGNSA.

The genes are TRBV15 and TRBJ2-1; D not resolved. The V and J ends lost 3 bases and 7 bases respectively, with 4 bases between them. The CDR3 loop spans 11 amino acids. Germline V CDR1 and CDR2: LNHNV, YYDKDF (reference sequence). The CDR3 spells CATSSWNEQFF. The CDR3 nucleotides are TGTGCCACCAGCAGTTGGAATGAGCAGTTCTTC.

V usage is TRBV11-2 and J usage is TRBJ1-1, with a weak D call TRBD1 (6 bases). The V end was cut by 4 bases, the J end by 1 base, with 13 bases between. The germline V gene encodes CDR1 SGHAT and CDR2 FQNNGV. The CDR3 is 15 amino acids. DNA for the CDR3: TGTGCCAGCAGCTACGTGGGGGCGGCGAACACTGAAGCTTTCTTT. This sequence encodes CASSYVGAANTEAFF.

This rearrangement joins TRBV30 to TRBJ1-1; no clear D gene. The CDR3 contains 14 residues. The V end was cut by 2 bases, the J end by 0 bases, with 10 bases between. Germline V gives CDR1 GTSNPN, CDR2 SVGIG (reference sequence). CDR3 nucleotide sequence: TGTGCCTGGAGTACGACACCCGTGAACACTGAAGCTTTCTTT. Translated, it gives CAWSTTPVNTEAFF.

This rearrangement joins TRBV6-5 to TRBJ1-1; D is uncertain. V was cut by 5 bases and J by 2 bases, with 12 bases left in between. The germline CDR1 and CDR2 sequences are MNHEY and SVGAGI. The CDR3 runs to 14 residues. The CDR3 region is CASSKRGANTEAFF. The CDR3 coding sequence is TGTGCCAGCAGTAAACGAGGTGCAAACACTGAAGCTTTCTTT.

This clone has only one observation. The V and J genes are TRBV5-6 and TRBJ1-1; 7 nucleotides line up with TRBD1. V was pared by 6 bases and J by 0 bases, with 11 bases of the junction left unmatched. Germline V gives CDR1 SGHDT, CDR2 YYEEEE. The CDR3 is 16 amino acids. The CDR3 sequence: CASTLGDRVLNTEAFF. The CDR3, as DNA: TGTGCCAGCACCTTAGGGGACAGAGTTTTGAACACTGAAGCTTTCTTT.

The chain carries TRBV4-3 and TRBJ2-2; D unclear. This CDR3 comprises 15 residues. V was shortened by 3 bases and J by 4 bases, with 12 bases between the two germline ends. Germline-derived CDR1 and CDR2 are LGHNA and YSLEER. CDR3 amino acids: CASSQSILVTGELFF. CDR3 bases: TGCGCCAGCAGCCAGTCAATCCTTGTCACCGGGGAGCTGTTTTTT.

The chain recombines TRBV7-2 with TRBJ1-5, with D possibly being TRBD1 (5 bases). From germline, CDR1 is SGHTA and CDR2 FQGNSA. The V end lost 2 bases, the J end lost 3 bases, and 8 bases lay between the germline ends. The CDR3 spans 14 residues. The CDR3 sequence is CASSLSGNNQPQHF. CDR3 sequence (DNA): TGTGCCAGCAGCTTATCAGGGAACAATCAGCCCCAGCATTTT.

The chain combines TRBV7-8 with TRBJ1-4; 7 bases match TRBD1. There are 18 residues in the CDR3. The V segment lost 5 bases and the J segment 3 bases; nucleotides outside the gene matches: 15. CDR1 and CDR2 from the germline V gene are SGHVS and FQNEAQ. CDR3: CASSIDRTGLGANEKLFF. CDR3 in DNA: TGTGCCAGCAGCATAGACAGGACAGGCCTTGGTGCTAATGAAAAACTGTTTTTT.

V gene TRBV2 combines with J gene TRBJ2-1, with 7 bases matching TRBD2. The CDR3 is 12 amino acids. Losses at the gene ends were 8 bases for V and 7 bases for J; bases not matched to a gene: 5. Germline V gene sequence: CDR1 SNHLY, CDR2 FYNNEI. CDR3 bases: TGTGCCAGCGGGGGGGGGAGAAATGAGCAGTTCTTC. Translating gives CASGGGRNEQFF. Based on the CDR3 plus reference TRBV2 and TRBJ2-1, the full variable domain is EPEVTQTPSHQVTQMGQEVILRCVPISNHLYFYWYRQILGQKVEFLVSFYNNEISEKSEIFDDQFSVERPDGSNFTLKIRSTKLEDSAMYFCASGGGRNEQFFGPGTRLTVL.

The chain carries TRBV5-8 and TRBJ2-7; possible D gene TRBD1, 7 bases. V dropped 2 bases and J dropped 0 bases, with 24 bases sitting between them. The germline V gene has CDR1 SGHTS and CDR2 YDEGEE. The CDR3 runs 19 residues. CDR3 coding DNA: TGTGCCAGCAGCTTTGGGAGGACAGGTAGACCCTCAAGCTCCTACGAGCAGTACTTC. It encodes CASSFGRTGRPSSSYEQYF. Combining the CDR3 with reference TRBV5-8 and TRBJ2-7 gives the whole variable domain EAGVTQSPTHLIKTRGQQATLRCSPISGHTSVYWYQQALGLGLQFLLWYDEGEERNRGNFPPRFSGRQFPNYSSELNVNALELEDSALYLCASSFGRTGRPSSSYEQYFGPGTRLTVT.

The rearrangement uses TRBV28 and TRBJ1-5; weak D call: TRBD1 (6 bases). V was clipped by 10 bases and J by 6 bases, with 25 bases between them. CDR3 length: 16 amino acids. CDR1 MDHEN and CDR2 SYDVKM come from the germline V gene. DNA for the CDR3: TGTGCCACGGAAAAAATCGGGCAGGGGCAGGTTCAGCCCCAGCATTTT. Encoded protein: CATEKIGQGQVQPQHF.

Only one count was recorded for this clone. This chain connects TRBV7-2 to TRBJ2-5; 8 bases fit TRBD1. Per germline, CDR1 SGHTA and CDR2 FQGNSA. CDR3 size: 14 residues. The junction had 3 bases not matched to a gene; V was cut back by 1 base and J by 5 bases. The CDR3 nucleotides are TGTGCCAGCAGCTTAGGGACAGGGCGGGAGACCCAGTACTTC. This gives the protein CASSLGTGRETQYF.

This clone was observed a few times. V gene TRBV11-3 combines with J gene TRBJ1-5; D gene uncertain. Looked up from germline, CDR1 is SGHNT and CDR2 is YENEEA. Trimming took off 4 bases at V and 5 bases at J, with 9 bases between the two ends. The CDR3 loop spans 13 amino acids. This chain's CDR3 is CASSSRDDQPQHF. The CDR3 nucleotides read TGTGCCAGCAGCTCACGAGACGATCAGCCCCAGCATTTT.